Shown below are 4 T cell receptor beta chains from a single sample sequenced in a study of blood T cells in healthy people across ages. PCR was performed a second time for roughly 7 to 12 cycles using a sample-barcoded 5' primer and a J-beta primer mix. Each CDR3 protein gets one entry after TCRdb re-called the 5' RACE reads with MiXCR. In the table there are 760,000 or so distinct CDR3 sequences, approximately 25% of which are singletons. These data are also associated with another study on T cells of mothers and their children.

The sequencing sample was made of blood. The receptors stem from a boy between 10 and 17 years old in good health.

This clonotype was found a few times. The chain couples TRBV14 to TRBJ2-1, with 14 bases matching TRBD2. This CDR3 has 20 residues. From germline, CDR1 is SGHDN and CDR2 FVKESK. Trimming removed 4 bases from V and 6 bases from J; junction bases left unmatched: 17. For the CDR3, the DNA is TGTGCCAGCAGCCGCACCGTCCCGGGACTAGCGGGAGCCATCTTCAATGAGCAGTTCTTC. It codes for CASSRTVPGLAGAIFNEQFF. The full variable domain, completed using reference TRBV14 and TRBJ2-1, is EAGVTQFPSHSVIEKGQTVTLRCDPISGHDNLYWYRRVMGKEIKFLLHFVKESKQDESGMPNNRFLAERTGGTYSTLKVQPAELEDSGVYFCASSRTVPGLAGAIFNEQFFGPGTRLTVL.

This chain's CDR3 is CASSLSGRGNRNIQYF. The CDR3 DNA reads as TGTGCCAGCAGTTTGTCAGGCAGGGGGAATAGAAACATTCAGTACTTC. The V and J genes are TRBV12-3 or TRBV12-4 and TRBJ2-4, with 7 positions matching TRBD1. CDR3 length: 16 residues. Trimming removed 3 bases from V and 6 bases from J; junction bases left unmatched: 11.

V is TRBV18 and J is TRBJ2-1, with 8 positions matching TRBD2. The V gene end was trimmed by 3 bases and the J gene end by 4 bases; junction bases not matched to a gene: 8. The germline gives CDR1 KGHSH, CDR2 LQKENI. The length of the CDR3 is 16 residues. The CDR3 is CASSPLAGNNYNEQFF. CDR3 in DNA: TGTGCCAGCTCACCCCTAGCGGGCAATAATTACAATGAGCAGTTCTTC.

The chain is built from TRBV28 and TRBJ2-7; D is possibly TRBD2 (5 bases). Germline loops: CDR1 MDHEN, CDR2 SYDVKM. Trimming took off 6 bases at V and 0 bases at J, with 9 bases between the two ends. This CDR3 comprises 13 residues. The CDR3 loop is CASRWENSYEQYF. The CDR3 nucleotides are TGTGCCAGCAGATGGGAGAACTCCTACGAGCAGTACTTC.